The 19 T cell receptor beta chains given below trace back to one sample, sequenced in a study of Graves' ophthalmopathy and Graves' hyperthyroidism (dated by TCRdb to the late 2010s). The sequencer listed for this sample is Illumina HiSeq 2000. TCR beta CDR3 regions were amplified from RNA transcripts for repertoire sequencing. The first round of RT-PCR was done with HTBI primers and the Qiagen OneStep RT-PCR kit, and was followed by a second round of multiplex PCR, then size selection and purification. TCRdb reworked the public reads: Q25 trimming with fastp, MiXCR clone assembly, productive beta chains retained. Rows merge per CDR3 protein into single entries with the most common DNA and genes. This sample gives 200,000 to 250,000 distinct CDR3 sequences in total; 20% to 25% of them show up just once. Roughly 42% of the sample rests with the top ten. Material: peripheral blood. These receptors all come from a woman in her forties or fifties with Graves' ophthalmopathy. Donor details come from another sample of the same person, matched by shared clones.

The genes are TRBV18 and TRBJ2-7; 7 bases line up with TRBD1. Germline V CDR1 and CDR2: KGHSH, LQKENI. V shed 4 bases and J 6 bases; nucleotides not matched to a gene: 6. The CDR3 has 13 amino acids. CDR3 loop: CASSLRQGSEQYF. The CDR3, as DNA: TGTGCCAGCTCACTACGACAGGGTAGCGAGCAGTACTTC.

The chain recombines TRBV24-1 with TRBJ2-3, with a possible D match to TRBD1 (5 bases). CDR1 is KGHDR, CDR2 SFDVKD, per germline. This CDR3 is built from 17 residues. V lost 3 bases and J lost 8, with 23 bases in between. CDR3 loop: CATSDPPGERSRGTQYF. The CDR3 DNA sequence: TGTGCCACCAGTGATCCCCCAGGTGAACGATCTAGGGGTACGCAGTATTTT.

Turning to this clonotype: Given a much more abundant clone one base away, this may be a read error. The J gene is TRBJ1-1, the V gene TRBV12-3 or TRBV12-4; D remains ambiguous. The CDR3 length is 13 residues. The CDR3 loop reads CAGSPGKLRQAFF. Here the CDR3 DNA reads TGTGCCGGCAGCCCCGGGAAGCTAAGACAAGCTTTCTTT.

This clonotype was observed a few times. This sequence joins TRBV4-1 and TRBJ1-2; TRBD1 matches 9 bases. Germline CDR1 MGHRA, CDR2 YSYEKL. The V segment lost 0 bases and the J segment 5 bases; nucleotides outside the gene matches: 4. The length of the CDR3 is 15 residues. Written as DNA, the CDR3 is TGCGCCAGCAGCCAAGAACAGGGGGCGATTTATGGCTACACCTTC. It is translated as CASSQEQGAIYGYTF.

The chain is built from TRBV2 and TRBJ1-5; D unclear. The CDR3 is 14 residues long. V lost 6 bases and J 0 bases, leaving 9 bases between the germline ends. Germline V gene sequence: CDR1 SNHLY, CDR2 FYNNEI. The CDR3: CASRPQASNQPQHF. The CDR3 DNA follows: TGTGCCAGCAGGCCCCAAGCTAGCAATCAGCCCCAGCATTTT.

This clonotype was seen a handful of times. The V and J genes are TRBV10-1 and TRBJ2-5; tentatively, D is TRBD2 (6 bases). V lost 3 bases to trimming and J lost 5 bases, with 13 bases between them. CDR1 and CDR2 from the germline V gene are WNHNN and SYGVQD (reference sequence). CDR3 length equals 14 residues. This chain's CDR3 is CASSDREEGETQYF. CDR3 bases: TGCGCCAGCAGTGATCGTGAGGAGGGTGAGACCCAGTACTTC.

The V gene is TRBV19, the J gene TRBJ1-5; possibly TRBD1 for D (7 bases). The better agreement between TRBJ2-3 and the DNA end casts doubt on the J call. From germline, CDR1 is LNHDA and CDR2 SQIVND (reference sequence). The CDR3 contains 12 residues. In DNA, the CDR3 is TGTGCCAGTAACAGGGGAGGACAGCCCCAGTATTTT. This sequence encodes CASNRGGQPQYF.

Ten or more counts support this clonotype. The chain links TRBV12-5 to TRBJ2-7; 9 nucleotides align to TRBD1. Per the germline V gene, CDR1 is LGHNT and CDR2 is FRNRAP. This CDR3 comprises 15 residues. The V segment lost 5 bases and the J segment 0 bases; nucleotides outside the gene matches: 5. The CDR3 loop reads CASGAGTGHSYEQYF. CDR3 sequence (DNA): TGTGCTAGTGGTGCCGGGACAGGGCACTCCTACGAGCAGTACTTC.

V usage is TRBV6-1 and J usage is TRBJ1-2; D may be TRBD1 (5 bases). Germline-derived CDR1 and CDR2 are MNHNS and SASEGT. The CDR3 loop spans 14 amino acids. V dropped 2 bases and J dropped 6 bases, with 13 bases sitting between them. CDR3 residues: CASSEWWGRDGYTF. CDR3 sequence (DNA): TGTGCCAGCAGTGAATGGTGGGGCAGGGATGGCTACACCTTC.

In this sample, this clonotype turned up a few times. The chain recombines TRBV4-1 with TRBJ2-7; D remains unclear. CDR3 length equals 15 residues. V was cut by 0 bases and J by 3 bases, with 12 bases left in between. The germline CDR1 and CDR2 sequences are MGHRA and YSYEKL. CDR3 loop: CASSQDSPYDYEQYF. In nucleotides, the CDR3 is TGCGCCAGCAGCCAAGACAGCCCATACGACTACGAGCAGTACTTC.

This clonotype was found many times. The chain has TRBV4-1 and TRBJ1-1, with TRBD1 as a possible D gene (6 bases). V lost 1 base, J lost 7 bases, and 16 bases lay in between. The CDR3 contains 15 residues. Germline CDR1 MGHRA, CDR2 YSYEKL. The CDR3 region is CASSQAGGRLGEAFF. CDR3 bases: TGCGCCAGCAGCCAAGCTGGGGGGCGTCTCGGTGAAGCTTTCTTT.

This clonotype was recorded at least ten times. V usage is TRBV12-3 or TRBV12-4 and J usage is TRBJ1-1; D may be TRBD1 (5 bases). The CDR3 length is 13 residues. V was trimmed by 6 bases and J by 4 bases, leaving 12 bases between them. CDR3: CASRETGTTEAFF. The CDR3 DNA follows: TGTGCCAGCAGAGAGACGGGGACCACTGAAGCTTTCTTT.

The CDR3 DNA sequence: TGTGCCAGCCTCAGCGGGACCTACTATAATTCACCCCTCCACTTT. This translates into CASLSGTYYNSPLHF. The chain couples TRBV6-1 to TRBJ1-6, with a possible D match to TRBD1 (5 bases). Germline V gene sequence: CDR1 MNHNS, CDR2 SASEGT. Trimming pared 8 bases from V and 3 bases from J, leaving 14 bases between. This CDR3 contains 15 residues.

The sample holds many counts of this clonotype. This chain joins TRBV12-3 or TRBV12-4 and TRBJ1-3, with D perhaps matching TRBD1 (6 bases). The CDR3 extends over 12 amino acids. The V and J ends lost 6 bases and 6 bases respectively, with 9 bases between them. The CDR3 loop is CASSRTENTIYF. For the CDR3, the DNA is TGTGCCAGCAGCCGGACAGAAAACACCATATATTTT.

V and J are TRBV12-3 or TRBV12-4 and TRBJ1-5; TRBD1 might be the D (5 bases). V lost 5 bases, J lost 4 bases, and 18 bases lay in between. This CDR3 has 16 residues. The CDR3 coding sequence is TGTGCCAGCAGTGGTCAGGGACGAGTGAGGAATCAGCCCCAGCATTTT. Its protein is CASSGQGRVRNQPQHF.

This clonotype was seen many times. This sequence joins TRBV28 and TRBJ2-5; D may be TRBD2 (6 bases). The CDR3 runs 14 residues. Per germline, CDR1 MDHEN and CDR2 SYDVKM. V lost 3 bases and J lost 1, with 9 bases in between. The CDR3, as DNA: TGTGCCAGCAGTTTGGGAGGAGCCCAAGAGACCCAGTACTTC. Amino acid sequence: CASSLGGAQETQYF.

The table lists this clonotype with many counts. This chain links TRBV6-1 with TRBJ2-7; the match to TRBD1 covers 7 bases. The CDR3 covers 15 residues. Trimming took 7 bases from V and 0 from J; bases not matched to a gene: 9. Germline V gene sequence: CDR1 MNHNS, CDR2 SASEGT. The CDR3 nucleotides read TGTGCCAGCACCACAGACAGGGAGAGCTCCTACGAGCAGTACTTC. This sequence encodes CASTTDRESSYEQYF.

This clonotype has at least ten counts. The rearrangement joins TRBV7-2 to TRBJ2-5, with D uncertain. Germline V gene sequence: CDR1 SGHTA, CDR2 FQGNSA. The germline V and J ends were trimmed by 6 bases and 4 bases, with 21 bases remaining between them. The CDR3 length is 16 residues. CDR3 residues: CASRRQTAGPGETQYF. The CDR3 DNA reads as TGTGCCAGCAGGCGTCAGACGGCAGGCCCAGGAGAGACCCAGTACTTC.

This clonotype was recorded at least ten times. The rearrangement uses TRBV12-3 or TRBV12-4 and TRBJ1-1, with 8 nucleotides matching TRBD1. V gave up 6 bases and J gave up 1 base; unmatched junction bases: 7. The CDR3 has 15 amino acids. Here the CDR3 DNA reads TGTGCCAGCAGACAATTCACAGGGGGGAACACTGAAGCTTTCTTT. Translating it yields CASRQFTGGNTEAFF.